One sample yielded the 15 T cell receptor beta chains listed below, sequenced in a study of cytomegalovirus exposure and HLA in healthy donors (dated by TCRdb to about 2017). The library was prepared using the immunoSEQ multiplex PCR assay. For the multiplex PCR, a mixture combining 60 forward primers for TCR Vbeta segments and 13 reverse primers for TCR Jbeta segments was used. Drawn from immuneACCESS, this table holds only the in-frame rearrangements with V and J called that TCRdb kept. Clones are partly lost; checked studies trace under half to an unresolved V gene and leave the rest unexplained. Counted in this sample were around 150,000 clones; about 76% of them appeared once. The ten most abundant clones make up more than 1.1% of the sample. Sequencing input: PBMCs. The receptors shown here come from a woman in her 40s in good health and CMV-seronegative.

The V and J genes are TRBV19 and TRBJ2-5; 7 bases fit TRBD2. V shed 5 bases, J shed 5 bases, and the junction held 8 bases outside the gene matches. Germline V gene data show CDR1 as LNHDA and CDR2 as SQIVND (reference sequence). The CDR3 has 14 residues. CDR3 region: CASSLRLARETQYF. CDR3 DNA sequence: TGTGCCAGTAGTCTCCGACTAGCACGGGAGACCCAGTACTTC.

The table lists this clone with a count of one. The chain carries TRBV28 and TRBJ2-7; TRBD1 agrees at 7 bases. CDR1 and CDR2 (germline): MDHEN, SYDVKM. With V trimmed by 5 bases and J by 6 bases, 10 bases remained unmatched. The CDR3 has 14 amino acids. The CDR3 DNA sequence: TGTGCCAGCAGTCTCAGACAGGGCGTCGGCGAGCAGTACTTC. Residues: CASSLRQGVGEQYF.

This sequence joins TRBV14 and TRBJ2-1; 7 bases align to TRBD1. Germline V lookup: CDR1 SGHDN, CDR2 FVKESK. V was clipped by 3 bases and J by 3 bases; unmatched bases: 2. This CDR3 region has 14 residues. CDR3 coding DNA: TGTGCCAGCAGCCATGGGACAGACTACAATGAGCAGTTCTTC. It is translated as CASSHGTDYNEQFF. Together with reference TRBV14 and TRBJ2-1, the CDR3 gives the full variable domain: EAGVTQFPSHSVIEKGQTVTLRCDPISGHDNLYWYRRVMGKEIKFLLHFVKESKQDESGMPNNRFLAERTGGTYSTLKVQPAELEDSGVYFCASSHGTDYNEQFFGPGTRLTVL.

The rearrangement joins TRBV6-1 to TRBJ1-2; D is unclear. Germline V CDR1 and CDR2: MNHNS, SASEGT. Trimming took 3 bases from V and 4 from J, leaving 9 bases between them. The CDR3 spans 13 residues. The CDR3 loop is CASSDSGSYGYTF. The CDR3 region has the DNA TGTGCCAGCAGTGATTCAGGCAGCTATGGCTACACCTTC.

This clone was seen more than once but under ten times. The chain employs TRBV5-4 and TRBJ1-2; possible D gene TRBD1, 5 bases. The CDR3 is 15 residues long. The V gene lost 2 bases and the J gene lost 4 bases, with 15 bases spanning the gap. Germline CDR1 and CDR2: SGHNT and YYREEE (reference sequence). The CDR3 spells CASSLRQGVSYGYTF. As DNA, the CDR3 is TGTGCCAGCAGCTTACGCCAGGGTGTTAGCTATGGCTACACCTTC.

The chain has TRBV19 and TRBJ2-7; TRBD1 matches at 7 bases. V lost 7 bases and J lost 3; bases outside the gene matches: 6. The CDR3 sequence is 13 residues long. Looked up from germline, CDR1 is LNHDA and CDR2 is SQIVND (reference sequence). The CDR3 here is CASTWDSSYEQYF. Here the CDR3 DNA reads TGTGCCAGTACCTGGGACAGCAGCTACGAGCAGTACTTC.

This rearrangement joins TRBV21-1 to TRBJ1-4; the table's TRBD1 call for D was not verified on the DNA. TRBV21-1 is a documented pseudogene. This CDR3 has 18 amino acids. DNA for the CDR3: TGTGCCAGCAGCAAAGCCCTACAGGGGAGGACAACTAATGAAAAACTGTTTTTT. Protein sequence: CASSKALQGRTTNEKLFF.

This clone showed up just once. This chain joins TRBV28 and TRBJ1-5; no clear D gene. Germline V lookup: CDR1 MDHEN, CDR2 SYDVKM. The CDR3 is 15 residues long. Deletions cut 6 bases from V and 6 bases from J, with 18 bases between. CDR3 amino acids: CASSFLGREGQPQHF. The CDR3, as DNA: TGTGCCAGCAGCTTCCTAGGGAGGGAAGGTCAGCCCCAGCATTTT.

A single count supports this clone. The V gene is TRBV5-4, the J gene TRBJ2-2, with no clear D. The germline V gene encodes CDR1 SGHNT and CDR2 YYREEE (reference sequence). The germline V and J ends were trimmed by 1 base and 6 bases, with 7 bases remaining between them. This CDR3 has 13 residues. The CDR3 region is CASSLTSPGELFF. DNA for the CDR3: TGTGCCAGCAGCTTGACTTCCCCCGGGGAGCTGTTTTTT.

The CDR3 sequence: CASRKIQAGNSPLHF. DNA for the CDR3: TGCGCCAGCCGTAAGATACAGGCCGGCAATTCACCCCTCCACTTT. The chain employs TRBV5-1 and TRBJ1-6; D is perhaps TRBD1 (5 bases). The CDR3 extends over 15 amino acids. Trimming stripped 7 bases from V and 7 bases from J, with 18 bases between. Germline CDR1 reads SGHRS; CDR2 reads YFSETQ.

The V and J genes are TRBV25-1 and TRBJ2-2; 9 bases are shared with TRBD1. The germline CDR1 and CDR2 sequences are MGHDK and SYGVNS. V gave up 1 base and J gave up 4 bases; unmatched junction bases: 7. The CDR3 consists of 17 residues. In DNA form, the CDR3 reads TGTGCCAGCAGTGAATTGGGACAGGGAGCGAGCACCGGGGAGCTGTTTTTT. Amino acids: CASSELGQGASTGELFF.

J is TRBJ2-2 and V is TRBV2; the D gene is possibly TRBD2 (7 bases). Trimming pared 4 bases from V and 2 bases from J, leaving 14 bases between. Germline loops: CDR1 SNHLY, CDR2 FYNNEI. The CDR3 contains 16 residues. The CDR3 DNA sequence: TGTGCCAGCAGTGCACAAGGGGGGGCTAACACCGGGGAGCTGTTTTTT. Its translation: CASSAQGGANTGELFF.

The chain recombines TRBV7-3 with TRBJ1-1; 9 bases are a match to TRBD1. The germline gives CDR1 SGHTA, CDR2 FQGTGA. J gave up 6 bases and V 4 bases, and 6 bases lay outside the gene matches. The CDR3 length is 14 residues. The CDR3 sequence is CASSSTGGAAEAFF. CDR3 nucleotides: TGTGCCAGCAGCTCTACAGGGGGCGCGGCTGAAGCTTTCTTT. Filled out from reference TRBV7-3 and TRBJ1-1, the complete variable domain reads GAGVSQTPSNKVTEKGKYVELRCDPISGHTALYWYRQSLGQGPEFLIYFQGTGAADDSGLPNDRFFAVRPEGSVSTLKIQRTERGDSAVYLCASSSTGGAAEAFFGQGTRLTVV.

The CDR3 sequence is CASSYDRTGNYGYTF. CDR3 coding DNA: TGTGCCAGCAGTTACGACCGGACAGGGAACTATGGCTACACCTTC. This chain joins TRBV6-5 and TRBJ1-2; 8 bases line up with TRBD1. Germline assignment: CDR1 MNHEY and CDR2 SVGAGI. This CDR3 is built from 15 residues. With V trimmed by 2 bases and J by 2 bases, 4 bases remained unmatched.

As concerns this clone: At the DNA level, this CDR3 is encoded by other sequences in the same sample as well. The rearrangement uses TRBV7-8 and TRBJ2-5, with D possibly being TRBD2 (6 bases). The CDR3 sequence is 16 residues long. The V gene's germline CDR1 is SGHVS and CDR2 FQNEAQ. Trimming removed 0 bases from V and 2 bases from J, with 13 bases in between. The CDR3 spells CASSLAEGGSQETQYF. The CDR3 region has the DNA TGTGCCAGCAGCTTAGCGGAGGGTGGCAGTCAAGAGACCCAGTACTTC.